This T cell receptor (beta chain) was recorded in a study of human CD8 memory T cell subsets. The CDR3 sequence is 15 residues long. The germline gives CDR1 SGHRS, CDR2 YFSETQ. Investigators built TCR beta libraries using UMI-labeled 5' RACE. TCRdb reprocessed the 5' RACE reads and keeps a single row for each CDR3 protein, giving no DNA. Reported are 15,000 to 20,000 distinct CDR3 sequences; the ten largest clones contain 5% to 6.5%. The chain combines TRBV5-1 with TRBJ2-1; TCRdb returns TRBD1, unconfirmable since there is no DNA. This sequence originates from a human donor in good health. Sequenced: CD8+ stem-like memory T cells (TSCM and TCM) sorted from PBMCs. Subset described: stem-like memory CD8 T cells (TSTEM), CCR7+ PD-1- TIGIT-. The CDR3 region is CASSLGWGAYNEQFF. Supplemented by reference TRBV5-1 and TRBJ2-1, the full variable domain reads KAGVTQTPRYLIKTRGQQVTLSCSPISGHRSVSWYQQTPGQGLQFLFEYFSETQRNKGNFPGRFSGRQFSNSRSEMNVSTLELGDSALYLCASSLGWGAYNEQFFGPGTRLTVL.